The rows below give T cell receptor beta chains drawn from one sample of a study of human T cells and chemical hapten exposure. TCRdb independently ran MiXCR on the RACE reads; one entry per CDR3 protein. In the table there are more than 250,000 distinct CDR3 sequences, approximately 8.6% of which are singletons. Sequencing used whole blood, obtained in connection with sensitization to the hapten diphenylcyclopropenone (DPC). Every receptor here comes from a woman between 40 and 55 years old with alopecia areata. Some clones in this sample may be carry-over from other donors' samples. Both conserved end residues are part of each CDR3. The D gene is left open where the match is weak. Part of the rows lack a size; the others show once, few, many or a class for expanded clones.

V	D	size	J	DNA	CDR3
TRBV6-2/TRBV6-3	.	few	TRBJ2-6	TGTGCCAGCAGCCAGGCGGTAGGGGCCAACGTCCTGACTTTC	CASSQAVGANVLTF
TRBV11-1	TRBD1	few	TRBJ2-7	TGTGCCAGCGCGACAGGGTTAGTCTACGAGCAGTACTTC	CASATGLVYEQYF
TRBV4-2	TRBD2	few	TRBJ2-5	TGTGCCAGCAGGGTAGGGACTAGCGGCCAAGAGACCCAGTACTTC	CASRVGTSGQETQYF
TRBV29-1	.	.	TRBJ2-2	TGCAGCGTTGGCGGGAAGAACACCGGGGAGCTGTTTTTT	CSVGGKNTGELFF
TRBV7-9	TRBD1	many	TRBJ2-5	TGTGCCAGCAGCCCAGGACAGGGGAAAGAGACCCAGTACTTC	CASSPGQGKETQYF
TRBV20-1	TRBD1	few	TRBJ1-5	TGCAGTGCTAGAGATCTACTACAGGGGGAGAATCAGCCCCAGCATTTT	CSARDLLQGENQPQHF
TRBV12-3/TRBV12-4	.	.	TRBJ2-7	TGTGCCAGCAGTTTCCCCCAGGGGGGAGCGCATGAGCAGTACTTC	CASSFPQGGAHEQYF
TRBV7-6	.	.	TRBJ2-7	TGTGCCAGCAGCCCATACAGGGTCTACGAGCAGTACTTC	CASSPYRVYEQYF
TRBV6-5	.	.	TRBJ2-7	TGTGCCAGCAGTACCCCACGGGGCCGGAGCTCCTACGAGCAGTACTTC	CASSTPRGRSSYEQYF
TRBV20-1	.	many	TRBJ2-1	TGCAGTGCTAGGACACAGTTCAATGAGCAGTTCTTC	CSARTQFNEQFF
TRBV7-9	.	few	TRBJ2-1	TGTGCCAGCAGCTTCCTTAGAGATGAGCAGTTCTTC	CASSFLRDEQFF
TRBV9	.	.	TRBJ1-3	TGTGCCAGCAGCGTTGCGACAGGCCTCTCTGGAAACACCATATATTTT	CASSVATGLSGNTIYF
TRBV5-1	TRBD2	few	TRBJ2-7	TGCGCCAGCAGCTTGACGTCTAGCGGTATCTACGAGCAGTACTTC	CASSLTSSGIYEQYF
TRBV20-1	.	many	TRBJ1-5	TGCAGTGCCCGAGCGGCGGGTCAGCCCCAGCATTTT	CSARAAGQPQHF
TRBV3-1	.	.	TRBJ1-2	TGTGCCAGCAGCGGACAGCATAACTATGGCTACACCTTC	CASSGQHNYGYTF
TRBV6-5	TRBD1	.	TRBJ2-7	TGTGCCAGCAGTTACGGTCGACAGGGGGCTGTCGAGCAGTACTTC	CASSYGRQGAVEQYF
TRBV7-8	TRBD2	.	TRBJ2-1	TGTGCCAGCAGCGGGGGACTAGTCGCCGATGAGCAGTTCTTC	CASSGGLVADEQFF
TRBV20-1	.	.	TRBJ2-2	TGCAGTGCTAGCTCGTCCTACACCGGGGAGCTGTTTTTT	CSASSSYTGELFF
TRBV10-3	TRBD1	.	TRBJ2-1	TGTGCCATCAGCCAACCGGGACAGGGCAACAATGAGCAGTTCTTC	CAISQPGQGNNEQFF
TRBV19	TRBD1	.	TRBJ1-5	TGTGCCAGTACGGACAGGCACAATCAGCCCCAGCATTTT	CASTDRHNQPQHF
TRBV5-1	TRBD1	.	TRBJ2-3	TGCGCCAGCACCTTTCGGCTGACAGGGGGCAGGGATACGCAGTATTTT	CASTFRLTGGRDTQYF
TRBV4-3	TRBD2	many	TRBJ2-7	TGCGCCAGCAGCCAAGCGGCACTAGCGGGAGACGAGCAGTACTTC	CASSQAALAGDEQYF
TRBV20-1	.	few	TRBJ2-3	TGCAGTGCGGTCCCTAGGGAGTATACGCAGTATTTT	CSAVPREYTQYF
TRBV7-9	.	many	TRBJ1-1	TGTGCCAGCAGCCATATTGAAGCTTTCTTT	CASSHIEAFF
TRBV6-4	TRBD1	many	TRBJ1-1	TGTGCCAGCAGTGACTCGCCGGGACAGGGTCATCAAGCTTTCTTT	CASSDSPGQGHQAFF
TRBV6-2/TRBV6-3	.	.	TRBJ1-1	TGTGCCAGCAGTTACGCCGGAGGGTTTGTCACTGAAGCTTTCTTT	CASSYAGGFVTEAFF
TRBV10-3	.	many	TRBJ1-5	TGTGCCATCGGTCCGGGGACCCAGCCCCAGCATTTT	CAIGPGTQPQHF
TRBV5-1	TRBD2	few	TRBJ2-7	TGCGCCAGCAGCCAGGGACTAACCACTTACGAGCAGTACTTC	CASSQGLTTYEQYF
TRBV9	.	.	TRBJ2-4	TGTGCCAGCAGCGTAGCCGGAAGCCCCAAAAACATTCAGTACTTC	CASSVAGSPKNIQYF
TRBV7-2	TRBD2	many	TRBJ2-1	TGTGCCAGCAGCCCCACTAGCGGGAGGTACAATGAGCAGTTCTTC	CASSPTSGRYNEQFF
TRBV7-9	TRBD1	.	TRBJ1-1	TGTGCCAGCAGCTTAGCTACAGGGGGGGTCACTGAAGCTTTCTTT	CASSLATGGVTEAFF
TRBV4-2	TRBD1	few	TRBJ1-6	TGTGCCAGCAGCCAAGGGGGACAGGGGAACAATTCACCCCTCCACTTT	CASSQGGQGNNSPLHF
TRBV7-6	TRBD1	few	TRBJ2-5	TGTGCCAGCAGCATGGACAGGTCAGAGACCCAGTACTTC	CASSMDRSETQYF
TRBV4-3	.	few	TRBJ1-1	TGCGCCAGCAAGGGCTCTTGGGGCACTGAAGCTTTCTTT	CASKGSWGTEAFF
TRBV7-3	TRBD2	many	TRBJ2-3	TGTGCCAGCAGCTTTAGCGGGAGTGGATCAGATACGCAGTATTTT	CASSFSGSGSDTQYF
TRBV10-3	.	.	TRBJ1-2	TGTGCCATCAGTGACTCTGCGACGGAGCCCTACTATGGCTACACCTTC	CAISDSATEPYYGYTF
TRBV20-1	.	few	TRBJ2-3	TGCAGTGCTAGAGATGGGCAGCAATTGGGAGATACGCAGTATTTT	CSARDGQQLGDTQYF
TRBV10-3	TRBD2	few	TRBJ2-3	TGTGCCATCAGTAAGAGCGGGAGCGCAGATACGCAGTATTTT	CAISKSGSADTQYF